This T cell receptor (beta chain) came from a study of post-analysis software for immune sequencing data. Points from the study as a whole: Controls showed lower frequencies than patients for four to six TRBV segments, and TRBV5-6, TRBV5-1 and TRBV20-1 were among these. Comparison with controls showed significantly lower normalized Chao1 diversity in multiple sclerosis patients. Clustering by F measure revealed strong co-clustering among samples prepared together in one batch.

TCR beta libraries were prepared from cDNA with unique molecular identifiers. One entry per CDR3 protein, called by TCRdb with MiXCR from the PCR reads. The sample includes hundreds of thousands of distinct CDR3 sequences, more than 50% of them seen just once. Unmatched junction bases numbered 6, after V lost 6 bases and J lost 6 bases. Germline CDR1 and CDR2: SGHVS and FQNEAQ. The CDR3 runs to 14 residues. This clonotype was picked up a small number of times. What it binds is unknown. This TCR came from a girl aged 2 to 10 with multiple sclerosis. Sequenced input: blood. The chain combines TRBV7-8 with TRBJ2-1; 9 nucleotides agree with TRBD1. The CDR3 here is CASSQPGQGNEQFF. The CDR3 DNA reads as TGTGCCAGCAGTCAACCGGGACAGGGCAATGAGCAGTTCTTC.